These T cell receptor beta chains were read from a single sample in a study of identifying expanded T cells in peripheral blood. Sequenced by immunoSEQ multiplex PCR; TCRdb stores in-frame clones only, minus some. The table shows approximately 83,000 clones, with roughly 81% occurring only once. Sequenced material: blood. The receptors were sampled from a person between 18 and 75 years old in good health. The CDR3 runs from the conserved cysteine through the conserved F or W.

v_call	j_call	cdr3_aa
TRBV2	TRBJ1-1	CASKPQANTEAFF
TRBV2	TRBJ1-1	CASNSDRGSTEAFF
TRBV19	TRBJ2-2	CAGRLAASTGELFF
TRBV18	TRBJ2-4	CASSPRQGEKNIQYF
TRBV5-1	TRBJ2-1	CASSLRLQGNEQFF
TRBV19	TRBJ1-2	CASSMAFRDRGNYGYTF
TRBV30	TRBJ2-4	CAWSRDLLAGTKNIQYF
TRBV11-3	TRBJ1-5	CASSLGDGTGKHSNQPQHF
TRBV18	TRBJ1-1	CASSLLEGAPLGSTEAFF
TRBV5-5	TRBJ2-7	CASSSGRGASEQYF
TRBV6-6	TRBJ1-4	CASSYGTGEKLFF
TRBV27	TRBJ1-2	CASSFTGTSFPYGYTF
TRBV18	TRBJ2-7	CASSPLGSSHEQYF
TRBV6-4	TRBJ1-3	CASSPFSGNTIYF
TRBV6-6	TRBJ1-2	CASSLSGVGGYTF
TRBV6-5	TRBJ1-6	CASSYSHIGSPLHF
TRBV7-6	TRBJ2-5	CASSRGMVAGRQETQYF
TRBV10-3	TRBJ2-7	CAISEIEEQYF
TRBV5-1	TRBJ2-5	CASSFGAGETQYF
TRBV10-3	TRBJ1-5	CAISEGNQPQHF
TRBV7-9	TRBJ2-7	CASSYSGGLNYEQYF
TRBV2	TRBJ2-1	CASSEDRGMNEQFF
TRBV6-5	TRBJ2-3	CASSHGQETDTQYF
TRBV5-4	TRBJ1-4	CASSLQGAVEKLFF
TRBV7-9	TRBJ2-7	CASSSSFYEQYF
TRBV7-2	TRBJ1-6	CASSSERGLNSPLHF
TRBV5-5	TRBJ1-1	CASSFRGANTEAFF
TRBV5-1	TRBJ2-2	CASSLDYTGELFF
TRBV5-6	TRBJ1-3	CASSRYTQSSGNTIYF
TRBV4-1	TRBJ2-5	CASSQANEVKTQYF
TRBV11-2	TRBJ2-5	CASSLTRGETQYF
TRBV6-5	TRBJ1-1	CASSYAAGADEAFF
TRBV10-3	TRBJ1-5	CAIASGIHNQPQHF
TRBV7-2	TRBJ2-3	CASSSTRSFVTDTQYF